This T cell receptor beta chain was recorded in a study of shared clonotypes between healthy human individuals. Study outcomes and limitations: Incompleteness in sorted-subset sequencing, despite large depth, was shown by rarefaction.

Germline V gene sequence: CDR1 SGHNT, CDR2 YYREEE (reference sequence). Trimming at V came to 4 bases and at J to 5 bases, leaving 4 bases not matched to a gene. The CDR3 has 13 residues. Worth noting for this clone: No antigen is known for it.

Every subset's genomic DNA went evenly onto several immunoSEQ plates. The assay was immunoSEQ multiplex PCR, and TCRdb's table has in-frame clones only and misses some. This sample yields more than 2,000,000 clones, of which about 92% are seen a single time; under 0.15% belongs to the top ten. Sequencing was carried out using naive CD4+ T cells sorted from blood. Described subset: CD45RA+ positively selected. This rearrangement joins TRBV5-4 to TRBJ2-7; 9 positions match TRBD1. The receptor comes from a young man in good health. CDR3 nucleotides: TGTGCCAGCAGCATCGGGACAGGGAACGAGCAGTACTTC. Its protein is CASSIGTGNEQYF.